Below are 4 T cell receptor beta chains sequenced from a single sample in a study of T cells expressing NK-cell markers. After re-calling the 5' RACE reads, TCRdb lists one entry per CDR3 protein, DNA absent. The table lists 120,000 to 150,000 distinct CDR3 sequences. The specimen sequenced was blood T cells: a sorted CD56 or NKG2C T cell subset, CD4+ or CD8+ T cells, or bulk PBMC T cells (not recorded which). The receptors were sampled from a man between 18 and 29 years old in good health.

CDR3 loop: CATSDFPTGDPPGANVLTF. The genes are TRBV24-1 and TRBJ2-6; TCRdb selects TRBD1, and the lack of DNA leaves this call unchecked. Per the germline V gene, CDR1 is KGHDR and CDR2 is SFDVKD. The CDR3 is made up of 19 amino acids.

The chain employs TRBV5-4 and TRBJ2-7; TCRdb indicates TRBD1, and absent DNA this call remains unverified. The CDR3 spans 13 residues. The germline V gene has CDR1 SGHNT and CDR2 YYREEE (reference sequence). CDR3 loop: CASSPDSNYEQYF.

The rearrangement joins TRBV12-3 or TRBV12-4 to TRBJ1-5; TCRdb indicates TRBD1, and absent DNA this call remains unverified. The CDR3 is 16 residues long. CDR3 sequence: CASSSLGQGVNQPQHF.

The chain joins TRBV4-1 to TRBJ2-1; the D call from TCRdb, TRBD2, cannot be confirmed without DNA. This CDR3 has 14 residues. Looked up from germline, CDR1 is MGHRA and CDR2 is YSYEKL. The CDR3 loop reads CASRRFALARRQFF.